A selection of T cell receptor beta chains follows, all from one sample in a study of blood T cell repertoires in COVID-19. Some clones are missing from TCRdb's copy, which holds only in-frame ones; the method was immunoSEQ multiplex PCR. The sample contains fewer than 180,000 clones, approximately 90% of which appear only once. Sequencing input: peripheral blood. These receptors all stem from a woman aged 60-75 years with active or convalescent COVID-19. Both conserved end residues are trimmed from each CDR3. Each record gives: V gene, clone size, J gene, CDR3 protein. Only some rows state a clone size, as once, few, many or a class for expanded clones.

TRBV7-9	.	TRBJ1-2	ASSLQGQGYGYT
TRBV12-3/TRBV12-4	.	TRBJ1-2	ASSLDEGDGYT
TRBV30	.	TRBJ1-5	AWSVTGRNQPQH
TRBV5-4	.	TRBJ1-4	ASSSQGGEKLF
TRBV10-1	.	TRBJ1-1	ASSIGQGSTEAF
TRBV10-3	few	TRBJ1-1	AISESSGGDTEAF
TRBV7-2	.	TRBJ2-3	ASSSLAGGPGTDTQY
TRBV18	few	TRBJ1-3	ASSPMLSSGNTIY
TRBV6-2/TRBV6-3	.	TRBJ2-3	ASSSRLAGNTDTQY
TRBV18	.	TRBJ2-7	ASSPPSGGPIYEQY
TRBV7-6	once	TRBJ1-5	ASSLGPQGNNQPQH
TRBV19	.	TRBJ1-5	ASSSNAGPQH
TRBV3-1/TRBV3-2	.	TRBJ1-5	ASSQAEYNQPQH
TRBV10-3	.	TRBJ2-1	AISESQTKTNNEQF
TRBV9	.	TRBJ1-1	ASSVDFWQEGEAF